A selection of T cell receptor beta chains follows, all from one sample in a study of early T cells in non-severe SARS-CoV-2 infection. TCRdb analysed the 5' RACE reads with MiXCR anew, one entry per CDR3 protein. The repertoire holds tens of thousands of distinct CDR3 sequences, with around 14% as singletons. Source material: whole blood. The receptor source for this set is an adult who was a healthcare worker with PCR-confirmed SARS-CoV-2 infection or an uninfected control (not recorded which). Each CDR3 is given with its conserved first and last residue. The order of the fields is clone size, J gene, V gene, D gene, CDR3 DNA, CDR3 protein. A D gene is named only where the DNA matches it firmly. The size field is filled for only some rows; it gives once, few, many or a size class.

few,TRBJ2-2,TRBV6-4,TRBD2,TGTGCCAGCAGCCCACAAGCGGGAGATAACACCGGGGAGCTGTTTTTT,CASSPQAGDNTGELFF
few,TRBJ2-7,TRBV7-9,NA,TGTGCCAGCAGCTCGCGGGACACCCCATCTTTTGAGCAGTACTTC,CASSSRDTPSFEQYF
few,TRBJ2-2,TRBV5-1,TRBD1,TGCGCCAGCAGCCAAGGGACAGCGAACACCGGGGAGCTGTTTTTT,CASSQGTANTGELFF
NA,TRBJ2-2,TRBV11-2,NA,TGTGCCAGCAGCTTAGAAATGGGGCGGATTACCGGGGAGCTGTTTTTT,CASSLEMGRITGELFF
NA,TRBJ2-7,TRBV7-6,NA,TGTGCCAGCAGCGATCCTCTTAAGACGCCCTACGAGCAGTACTTC,CASSDPLKTPYEQYF
NA,TRBJ2-1,TRBV6-6,TRBD2,TGTGCCAGCAGTTACGTGGGACTAGCGGGAGGTGAGCAGTTCTTC,CASSYVGLAGGEQFF
many,TRBJ2-6,TRBV6-2/TRBV6-3,TRBD1,TGTGCCAGCAGTTGGACAGGTTCAGGTGGGGCCAACGTCCTGACTTTC,CASSWTGSGGANVLTF
NA,TRBJ2-7,TRBV5-5,NA,TGTGCCAGCAGCTTGGCTGGACGCCTACGAAAATCTTACGAGCAGTACTTC,CASSLAGRLRKSYEQYF
NA,TRBJ2-7,TRBV27,TRBD1,TGTGCCAGCAACACCGAGACAGGGGGCCGTGGCGAGCAGTACTTC,CASNTETGGRGEQYF
few,TRBJ2-1,TRBV7-9,TRBD2,TGTGCCAGCAGCATTGATAGCGGGAGGGCCTCGTATGAGCAGTTCTTC,CASSIDSGRASYEQFF
few,TRBJ2-3,TRBV15,NA,TGTGCCACCAGCAGAGGGCTAGCCGCACTGCTCCTAGATACGCAGTATTTT,CATSRGLAALLLDTQYF
few,TRBJ2-2,TRBV6-2/TRBV6-3,TRBD1,TGTGCCAGCAGCCACGGCACCGGGACAGGGGCCGGGGAGCTGTTTTTT,CASSHGTGTGAGELFF
few,TRBJ2-1,TRBV28,NA,TGTGCCAGCAGTTTACCCAGGAGAACCAGCTCCTACAATGAGCAGTTCTTC,CASSLPRRTSSYNEQFF
NA,TRBJ2-5,TRBV29-1,NA,TGCAGCGTTGCCCACAGGGAAGAGACCCAGTACTTC,CSVAHREETQYF
NA,TRBJ1-4,TRBV20-1,TRBD1,TGCAGTGCTAGCCCTAGGACAGGGAATGAAAAACTGTTTTTT,CSASPRTGNEKLFF
few,TRBJ2-1,TRBV2,TRBD2,TGTGCCAGCAGTGCAACTAGCGACAATGAGCAGTTCTTC,CASSATSDNEQFF
few,TRBJ2-1,TRBV12-3/TRBV12-4,TRBD1,TGTGCCAGCAGTTTAGCCGGGACAGGCAATGAGCAGTTCTTC,CASSLAGTGNEQFF
few,TRBJ2-3,TRBV3-1,NA,TGTGCCAGCAGCCAAGCGTCGCTTCGGGATACGCAGTATTTT,CASSQASLRDTQYF
many,TRBJ2-7,TRBV11-2,TRBD1,TGTGCCAGCAGCTTAGATCTTGTCGGACAGGGGTACGAGCAGTACTTC,CASSLDLVGQGYEQYF
few,TRBJ2-3,TRBV18,NA,TGTGCCAGCTCACCTATGGCGGGAAACGCAGATACGCAGTATTTT,CASSPMAGNADTQYF
NA,TRBJ2-3,TRBV11-2,NA,TGTGCCAGCAGCGAGGGGCGGGGATATACTAGCACAGATACGCAGTATTTT,CASSEGRGYTSTDTQYF
NA,TRBJ1-2,TRBV21-1,NA,TGTGCCAGCAGCACCCAGGGACCGCCTAAAGAGTACTATGGCTACACCTTC,CASSTQGPPKEYYGYTF
NA,TRBJ1-2,TRBV29-1,NA,TGCAGCGCATGGCAGGGAGACGGCTACACCTTC,CSAWQGDGYTF
NA,TRBJ2-7,TRBV28,NA,TGTGCCAGCAGTTTATTCGTTTTGAGAGACTACGAGCAGTACTTC,CASSLFVLRDYEQYF
NA,TRBJ2-3,TRBV28,NA,TGTGCCAGCAGTCAATCAGCAGATACGCAGTATTTT,CASSQSADTQYF
few,TRBJ2-3,TRBV6-5,TRBD2,TGTGCCAGCAGTAATAGCGGGAGGCCTAGGAGTACGCAGTATTTT,CASSNSGRPRSTQYF
NA,TRBJ2-1,TRBV24-1,TRBD1,TGTGCCACCAGTGATCCCGGACAGGGAAAGGACAATGAGCAGTTCTTC,CATSDPGQGKDNEQFF
few,TRBJ1-4,TRBV7-2,NA,TGTGCCAGCAGCCCCGGCAGGGCAACTAATGAAAAACTGTTTTTT,CASSPGRATNEKLFF
many,TRBJ2-5,TRBV7-6,TRBD1,TGTGCCAGCATCAGAGGTCCCGGGACAGAAGAGACCCAGTACTTC,CASIRGPGTEETQYF
few,TRBJ1-1,TRBV20-1,NA,TGCAGTGCACCACTCAGGAACACTGAAGCTTTCTTT,CSAPLRNTEAFF
few,TRBJ2-1,TRBV7-3,TRBD2,TGTGCCAGCAGCTTACAGGGACTAGACTACAATGAGCAGTTCTTC,CASSLQGLDYNEQFF
NA,TRBJ2-4,TRBV11-2,NA,TGTGCCAGCAGCTCCCAGAGAAACATTCAGTACTTC,CASSSQRNIQYF
NA,TRBJ2-7,TRBV19,NA,TGTGCCAGTAGTATAAGAGGTTTGGACGAGCAGTACTTC,CASSIRGLDEQYF
NA,TRBJ2-5,TRBV2,NA,TGTGCCGGGGGCCCCGGCGGTGAGACCCAGTACTTC,CAGGPGGETQYF
few,TRBJ2-7,TRBV28,NA,TGTGCCAGCAGTGTAGAGTCCCTCTACGAGCAGTACTTC,CASSVESLYEQYF
few,TRBJ2-3,TRBV5-4,NA,TGTGCCAGCAGCGTGATCGGAGATACGCAGTATTTT,CASSVIGDTQYF
NA,TRBJ2-7,TRBV5-4,NA,TGTGCCAGCAGCTTGGAGGGCAGCTCCTACGAGCAGTACTTC,CASSLEGSSYEQYF